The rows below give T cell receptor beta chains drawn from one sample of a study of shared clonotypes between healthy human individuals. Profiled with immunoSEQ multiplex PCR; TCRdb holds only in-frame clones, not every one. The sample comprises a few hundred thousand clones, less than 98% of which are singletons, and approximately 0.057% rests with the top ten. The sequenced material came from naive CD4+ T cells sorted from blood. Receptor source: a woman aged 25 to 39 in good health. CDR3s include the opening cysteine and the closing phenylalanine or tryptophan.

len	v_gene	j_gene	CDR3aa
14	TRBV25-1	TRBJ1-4	CASSDPGVSRKLFF
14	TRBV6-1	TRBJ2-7	CASSVTGSSYEQYF
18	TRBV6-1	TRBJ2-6	CASSASGVVYSGANVLTF
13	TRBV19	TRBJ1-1	CASIPDRADEAFF
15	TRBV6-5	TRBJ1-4	CASSHEGGWNEKLFF
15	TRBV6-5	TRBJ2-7	CASRLSGRGSYEQYF
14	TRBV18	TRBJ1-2	CASSPTGTEYGYTF
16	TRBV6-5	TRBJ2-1	CASSYPGQGANNEQFF
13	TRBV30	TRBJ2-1	CALGATVYNEQFF
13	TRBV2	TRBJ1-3	CASRGDVGNTIYF
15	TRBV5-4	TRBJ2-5	CASSLSPTAEETQYF
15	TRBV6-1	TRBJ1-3	CASSVDRAFGNTIYF
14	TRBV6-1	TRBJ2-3	CASTRDRLTDTQYF
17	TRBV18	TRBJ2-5	CASSPLVGQAGQETQYF
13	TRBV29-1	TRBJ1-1	CSVEGTGNTEAFF
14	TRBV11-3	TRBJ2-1	CASSLSGSYNEQFF
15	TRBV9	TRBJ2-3	CASSVSSGSTDTQYF
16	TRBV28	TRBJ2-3	CASSLSARGGTDTQYF
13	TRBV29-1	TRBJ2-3	CSARGHFTDTQYF
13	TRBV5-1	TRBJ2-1	CASSFGPTDEQFF
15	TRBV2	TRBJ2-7	CASSFGLAGVDEQYF
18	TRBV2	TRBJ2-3	CASSEAPGSGSGTDTQYF
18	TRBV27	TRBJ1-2	CASSSILFAGGSDYGYTF
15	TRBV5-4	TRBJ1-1	CASSLAATTNTEAFF
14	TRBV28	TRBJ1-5	CASSPGQGDQPQHF
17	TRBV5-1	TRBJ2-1	CASSSGTSGQSYNEQFF
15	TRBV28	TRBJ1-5	CASSSRILNNQPQHF
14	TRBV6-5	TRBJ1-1	CASSYPPSNTEAFF
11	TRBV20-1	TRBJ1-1	CSAIVNTEAFF
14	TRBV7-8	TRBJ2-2	CASSHNPGPGELFF
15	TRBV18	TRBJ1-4	CASSPRGSTNEKLFF
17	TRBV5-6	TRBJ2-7	CASSLVGGAGGEYEQYF
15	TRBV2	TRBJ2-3	CASSDQRGGRDTQYF
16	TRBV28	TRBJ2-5	CASSFSGLAPQETQYF
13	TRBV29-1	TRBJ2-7	CSVELGPAYEQYF
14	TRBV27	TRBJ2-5	CASSFTSGSLTQYF
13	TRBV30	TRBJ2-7	CAWTRLADYEQYF